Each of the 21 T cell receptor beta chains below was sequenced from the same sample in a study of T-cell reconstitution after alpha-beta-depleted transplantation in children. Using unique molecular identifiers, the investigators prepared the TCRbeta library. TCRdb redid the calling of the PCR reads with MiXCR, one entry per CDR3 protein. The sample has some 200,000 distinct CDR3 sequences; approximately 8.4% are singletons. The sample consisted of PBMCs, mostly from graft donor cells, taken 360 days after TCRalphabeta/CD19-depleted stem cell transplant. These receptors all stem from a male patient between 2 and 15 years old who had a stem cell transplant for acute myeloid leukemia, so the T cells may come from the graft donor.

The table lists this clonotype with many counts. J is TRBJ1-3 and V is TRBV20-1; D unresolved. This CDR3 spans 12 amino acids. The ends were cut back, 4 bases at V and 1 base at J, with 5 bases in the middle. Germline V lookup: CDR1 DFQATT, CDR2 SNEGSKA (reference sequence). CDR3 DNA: TGCAGTGCTACCGGTTCTGGAAACACCATATATTTT. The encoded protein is CSATGSGNTIYF.

The CDR3 DNA follows: TGCGCCAGCAGTGAGGACAGCGGCCAAGAGACCCAGTACTTC. This sequence encodes CASSEDSGQETQYF. The chain couples TRBV10-2 to TRBJ2-5; D is tentatively TRBD1 or TRBD2 (5 bases each). V lost 2 bases and J lost 1, with 8 bases in between. In germline, CDR1 is WSHSY, CDR2 SAAADI. The CDR3 totals 14 residues.

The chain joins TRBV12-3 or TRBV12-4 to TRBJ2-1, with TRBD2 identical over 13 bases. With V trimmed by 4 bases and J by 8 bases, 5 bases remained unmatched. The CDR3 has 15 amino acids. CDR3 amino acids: CASSSTSGRRDEQFF. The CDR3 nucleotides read TGTGCCAGCAGTTCGACTAGCGGGAGGCGCGATGAGCAGTTCTTC.

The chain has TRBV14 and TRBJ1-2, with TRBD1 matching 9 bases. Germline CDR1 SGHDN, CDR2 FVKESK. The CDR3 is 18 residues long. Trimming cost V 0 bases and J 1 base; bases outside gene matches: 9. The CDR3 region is CASSQEFFTGGGNYGYTF. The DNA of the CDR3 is TGTGCCAGCAGCCAAGAGTTTTTCACAGGGGGCGGTAACTATGGCTACACCTTC.

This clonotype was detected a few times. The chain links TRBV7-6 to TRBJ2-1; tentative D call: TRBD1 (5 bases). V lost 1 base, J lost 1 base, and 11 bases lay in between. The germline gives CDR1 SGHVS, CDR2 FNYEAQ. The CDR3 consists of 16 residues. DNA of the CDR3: TGTGCCAGCAGCTTAGGAGACAGCTATTCCTACAATGAGCAGTTCTTC. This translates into CASSLGDSYSYNEQFF.

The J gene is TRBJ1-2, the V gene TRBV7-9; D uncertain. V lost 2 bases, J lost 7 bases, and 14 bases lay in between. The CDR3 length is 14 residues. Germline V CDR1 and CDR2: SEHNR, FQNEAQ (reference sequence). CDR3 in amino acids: CASSLRPGSSGYTF. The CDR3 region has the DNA TGTGCCAGCAGCTTAAGGCCGGGGAGCTCTGGCTACACCTTC.

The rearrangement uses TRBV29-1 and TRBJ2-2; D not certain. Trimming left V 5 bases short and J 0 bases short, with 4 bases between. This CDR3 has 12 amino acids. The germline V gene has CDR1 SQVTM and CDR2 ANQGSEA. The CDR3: CSVSPNTGELFF. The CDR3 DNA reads TGCAGCGTTTCCCCGAACACCGGGGAGCTGTTTTTT.

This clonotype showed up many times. This chain's CDR3 is CASSPRLAGGLETQYF. The CDR3 nucleotides are TGTGCCAGCAGCCCACGACTAGCGGGGGGATTAGAGACCCAGTACTTC. The V gene is TRBV21-1, the J gene TRBJ2-5; TRBD2, the table's D call, was not compared with the DNA. TRBV21-1 is labeled a pseudogene. This CDR3 contains 16 residues.

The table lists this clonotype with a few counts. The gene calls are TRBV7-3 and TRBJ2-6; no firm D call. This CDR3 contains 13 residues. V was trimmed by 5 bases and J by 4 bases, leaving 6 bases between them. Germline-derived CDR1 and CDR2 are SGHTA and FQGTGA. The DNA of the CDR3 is TGTGCCAGCAGCCCACACGGGGCCAACGTCCTGACTTTC. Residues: CASSPHGANVLTF.

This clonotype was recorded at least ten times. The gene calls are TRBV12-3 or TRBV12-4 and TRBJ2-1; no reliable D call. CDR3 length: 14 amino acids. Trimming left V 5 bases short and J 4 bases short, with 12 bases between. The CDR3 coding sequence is TGTGCCAGCAGTCCTCTAGGGTCGTACAATGAGCAGTTCTTC. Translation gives CASSPLGSYNEQFF.

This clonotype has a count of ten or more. The CDR3 coding sequence is TGTGCCAGCAGCCCTCGGACAGGAGATTCACCCCTCCACTTT. Protein: CASSPRTGDSPLHF. V gene TRBV7-2 combines with J gene TRBJ1-6, with 7 bases aligning to TRBD1. Trimming took 5 bases from V and 8 from J; bases not matched to a gene: 6. CDR1 SGHTA and CDR2 FQGNSA come from the germline V gene. The CDR3 runs 14 residues.

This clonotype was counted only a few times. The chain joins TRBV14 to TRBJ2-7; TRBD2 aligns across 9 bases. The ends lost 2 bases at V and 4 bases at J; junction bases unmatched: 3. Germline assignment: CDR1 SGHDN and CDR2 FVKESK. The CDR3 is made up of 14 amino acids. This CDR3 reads CASSQTSGWYEQYF. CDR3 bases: TGTGCCAGCAGCCAAACTAGCGGGTGGTACGAGCAGTACTTC. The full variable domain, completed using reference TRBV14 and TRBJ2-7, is EAGVTQFPSHSVIEKGQTVTLRCDPISGHDNLYWYRRVMGKEIKFLLHFVKESKQDESGMPNNRFLAERTGGTYSTLKVQPAELEDSGVYFCASSQTSGWYEQYFGPGTRLTVT.

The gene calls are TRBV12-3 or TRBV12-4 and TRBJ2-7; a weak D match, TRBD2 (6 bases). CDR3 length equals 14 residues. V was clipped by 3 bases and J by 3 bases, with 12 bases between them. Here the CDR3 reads CASSFGGSVYEQYF. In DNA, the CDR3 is TGTGCCAGCAGTTTCGGAGGGTCGGTCTACGAGCAGTACTTC.

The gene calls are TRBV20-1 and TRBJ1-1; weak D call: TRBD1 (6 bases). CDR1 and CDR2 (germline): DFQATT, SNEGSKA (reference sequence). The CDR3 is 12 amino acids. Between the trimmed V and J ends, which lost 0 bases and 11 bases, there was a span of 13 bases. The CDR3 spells CSARDPGGLAFF. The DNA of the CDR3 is TGCAGTGCTAGAGATCCCGGGGGGCTTGCTTTCTTT.

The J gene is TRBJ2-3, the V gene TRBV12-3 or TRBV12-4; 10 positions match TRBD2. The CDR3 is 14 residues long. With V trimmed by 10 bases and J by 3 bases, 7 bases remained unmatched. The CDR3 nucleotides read TGTGCCACAGGCCCTAGCGGGGGTACAGATACGCAGTATTTT. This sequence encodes CATGPSGGTDTQYF.

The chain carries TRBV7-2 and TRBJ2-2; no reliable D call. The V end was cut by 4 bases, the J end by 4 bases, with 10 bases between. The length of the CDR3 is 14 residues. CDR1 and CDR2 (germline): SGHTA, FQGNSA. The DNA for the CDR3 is TGTGCCAGCAGCTGGATTGGGGTCACCGGGGAGCTGTTTTTT. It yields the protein CASSWIGVTGELFF.

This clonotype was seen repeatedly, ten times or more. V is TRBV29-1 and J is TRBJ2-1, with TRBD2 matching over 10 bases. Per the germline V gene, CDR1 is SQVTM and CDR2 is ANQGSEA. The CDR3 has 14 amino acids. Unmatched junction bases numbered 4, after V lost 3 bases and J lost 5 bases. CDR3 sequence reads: CSVDLAGVNNEQFF. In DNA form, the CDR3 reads TGCAGCGTTGATCTAGCGGGAGTGAACAATGAGCAGTTCTTC.

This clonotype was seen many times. Written as DNA, the CDR3 is TGCGCCAGCAGCTTGGAGTTCTCTGGGGCCAACGTCCTGACTTTC. Its protein is CASSLEFSGANVLTF. The rearrangement links TRBV5-1 to TRBJ2-6; unclear D gene. Germline V gene lookup returns CDR1 SGHRS and CDR2 YFSETQ. V shed 0 bases and J shed 0 bases, with 4 bases lying between them. The CDR3 spans 15 residues.

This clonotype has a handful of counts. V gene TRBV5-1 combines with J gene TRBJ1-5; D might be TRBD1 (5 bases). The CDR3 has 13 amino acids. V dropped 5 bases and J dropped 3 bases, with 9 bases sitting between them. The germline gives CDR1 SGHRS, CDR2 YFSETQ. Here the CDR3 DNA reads TGCGCCAGCAGACAAGGGGTCAATCAGCCCCAGCATTTT. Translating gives CASRQGVNQPQHF.

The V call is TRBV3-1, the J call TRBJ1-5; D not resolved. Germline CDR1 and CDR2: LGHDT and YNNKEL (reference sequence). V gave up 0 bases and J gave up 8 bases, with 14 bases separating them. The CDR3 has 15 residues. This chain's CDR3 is CASSQDVSGYEPQHF. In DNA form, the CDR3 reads TGTGCCAGCAGCCAAGATGTCTCAGGCTACGAGCCCCAGCATTTT. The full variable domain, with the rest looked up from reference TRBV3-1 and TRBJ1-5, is DTAVSQTPKYLVTQMGNDKSIKCEQNLGHDTMYWYKQDSKKFLKIMFSYNNKELIINETVPNRFSPKSPDKAHLNLHINSLELGDSAVYFCASSQDVSGYEPQHFGDGTRLSIL.

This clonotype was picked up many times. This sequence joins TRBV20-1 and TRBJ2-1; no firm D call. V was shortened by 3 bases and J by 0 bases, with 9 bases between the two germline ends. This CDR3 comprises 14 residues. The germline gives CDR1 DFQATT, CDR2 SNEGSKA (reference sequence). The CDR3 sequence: CSASPGSSYNEQFF. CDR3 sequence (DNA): TGCAGTGCTAGCCCCGGGTCCTCCTACAATGAGCAGTTCTTC.